This TCR beta chain was found in a study of molecular identifiers for immune sequencing clone quantification (dated by TCRdb to between 2017 and 2018). About the full investigation: In a replicate experiment, RNA from roughly 21,000 or 96,000 naive CD8 T cells was split into five aliquots, four of which were sequenced. This methods study benchmarked molecular-identifier clustering-based TCR repertoire sequencing (MIDCIRS) and TCR RNA copy counting, using CD8 T cells to do so. General conclusions and limits of the study: When barcode sub-clustering was omitted, TCR diversity was inflated by chimeric consensus sequences, with chimeras reaching as high as 47%. About 2.9 recovered TCR RNA copies per cell were obtained by modeling, versus approximately 9 by digital PCR, implying a capture efficiency of 30% to 35%. In CMV-specific effector cells, clones with more than 20 RNA copies accounted for over 97% of molecules, whereas in naive cells such clones accounted for under 1%. Highly expanded clone sizes could be underestimated because identical TCR molecules may share a barcode. The naive libraries included spiked-in Jurkat TCR RNA (10 copies' worth), and this Jurkat TCR RNA is not part of the donor repertoire. A single cell's worth of spiked-in Jurkat TCR RNA was reported detectable even among around 970,000 naive CD8 T cells.

Libraries of naive CD8 T cells were generated from about 21,000 to 970,000 sorted cells, with 10%, 30% or 50% of the purified RNA used. Naive CD8 T cells, defined as CD8+CD4-CCR7+CD45RA+, were FACS-sorted into RLT Plus buffer on a BD FACSAria II. To test detection sensitivity, Jurkat RNA equivalent to more than eight TCR copies was spiked into samples of roughly 18,000-1,000,000 naive CD8 T cells. Enrichment of CD8 T cells was performed with RosetteSep CD8+ T Cell Enrichment Cocktail and Ficoll-Paque, after which ACK red cell lysis was carried out. V is shortened by 3 bases, J by 0 bases, and the region joining them spans 8 bases. Reading from cysteine to phenylalanine, the CDR3 counts 14 amino acids. Left in the record is the CDR3 DNA by itself, 42 bases read in frame from the first base. Looking up the germline V gene yields CDR1 MGHRA and CDR2 YSYEKL. Remarks on this clonotype: The target of this receptor is not known. Base quality data are lacking; no much larger clone is found one base away.

The protocol used for the library was PCR. The sequencer was a NextSeq 500. Bulk TCR libraries were generated as previously described, with the TCR primers listed in Table S5 used. Total RNA was purified with the Qiagen AllPrep DNA/RNA kit. Before analysis, reads from multiple sequencing runs of the same library were pooled. Regarding the original processing steps: Reads were retained only if an exact TCR constant sequence was present, and the retained reads were trimmed to 150 nt and grouped according to their 12-nt molecular barcodes. Reads in each barcode group were sub-clustered using a 15% Levenshtein threshold, and a quality-weighted consensus sequence was built for each RNA molecule. Non-functional sequences were excluded, and lower-count sequences lying one edit away from another sequence were also excluded. Based on fitting two negative binomial distributions, any barcode sub-cluster with under 20% of the maximum read count was discarded. TCRdb applied fastp at Q25 and MiXCR to the public reads, then kept only in-frame beta chains. Each entry merges the rows of one CDR3 protein and shows their most common DNA and genes. V and J calls and clone size were set by TCRdb, not the authors. The sample yields more than 450,000 distinct CDR3 sequences; less than 30% were counted once. 0.7% to 0.9% of the sample is in the top ten clones.

Sequenced sample: naive CD8+ T cells from blood, with Jurkat cell RNA spiked in. The cell subset or site label for this specimen denotes: FACS-sorted CD8+CD4-CCR7+CD45RA+ naive T cells. The chain is made from TRBV4-1 and TRBJ1-1, and possibly TRBD1, on 5 matching bases. The TCR originated in a human donor in good health. Some libraries in this study had Jurkat cell RNA spiked in. The DNA sequence is given as TGCGCCAGCAGCCAGCAGGGCGTGAACACTGAAGCTTTCTTT. Its translation reads: CASSQQGVNTEAFF.